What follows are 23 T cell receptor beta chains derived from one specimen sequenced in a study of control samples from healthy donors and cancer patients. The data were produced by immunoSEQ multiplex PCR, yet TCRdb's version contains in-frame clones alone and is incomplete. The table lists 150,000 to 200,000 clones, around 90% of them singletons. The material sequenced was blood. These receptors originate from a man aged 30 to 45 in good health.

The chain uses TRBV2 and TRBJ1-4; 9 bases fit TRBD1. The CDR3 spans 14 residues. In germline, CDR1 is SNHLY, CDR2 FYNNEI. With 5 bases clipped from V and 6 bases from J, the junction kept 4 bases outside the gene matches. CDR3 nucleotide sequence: TGTGCCAGCAGTTCGGGGACAGGGTATGAAAAACTGTTTTTT. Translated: CASSSGTGYEKLFF.

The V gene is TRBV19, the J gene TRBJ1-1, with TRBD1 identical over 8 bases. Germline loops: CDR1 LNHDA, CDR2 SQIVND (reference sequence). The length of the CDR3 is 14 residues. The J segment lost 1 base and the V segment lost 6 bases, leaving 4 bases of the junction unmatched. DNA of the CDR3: TGTGCCAGTAGAGCAGACAGGGGGAACACTGAAGCTTTCTTT. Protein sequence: CASRADRGNTEAFF.

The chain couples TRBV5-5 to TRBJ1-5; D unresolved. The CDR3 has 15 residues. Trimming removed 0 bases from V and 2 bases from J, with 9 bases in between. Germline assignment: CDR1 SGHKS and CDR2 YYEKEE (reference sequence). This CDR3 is CASSLEGSRNQPQHF. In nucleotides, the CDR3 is TGTGCCAGCAGCTTGGAAGGGTCTCGCAATCAGCCCCAGCATTTT.

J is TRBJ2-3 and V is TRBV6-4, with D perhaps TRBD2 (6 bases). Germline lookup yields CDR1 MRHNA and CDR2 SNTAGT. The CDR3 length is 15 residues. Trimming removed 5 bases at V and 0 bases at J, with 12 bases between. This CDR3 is CASSRGLSSTDTQYF. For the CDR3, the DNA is TGTGCCAGCAGTAGGGGACTGTCGAGCACAGATACGCAGTATTTT.

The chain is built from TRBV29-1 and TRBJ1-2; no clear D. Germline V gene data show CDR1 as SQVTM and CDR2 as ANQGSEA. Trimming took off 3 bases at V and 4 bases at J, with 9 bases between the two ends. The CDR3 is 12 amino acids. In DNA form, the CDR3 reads TGCAGCGTTGACAGCCCAACCTATGGCTACACCTTC. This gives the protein CSVDSPTYGYTF.

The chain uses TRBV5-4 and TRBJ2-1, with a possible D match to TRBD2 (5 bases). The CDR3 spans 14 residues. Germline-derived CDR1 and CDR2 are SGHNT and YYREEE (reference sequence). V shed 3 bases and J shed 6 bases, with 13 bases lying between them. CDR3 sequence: CASSYSGRRNEQFF. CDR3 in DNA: TGTGCCAGCAGCTATTCGGGGAGACGCAATGAGCAGTTCTTC.

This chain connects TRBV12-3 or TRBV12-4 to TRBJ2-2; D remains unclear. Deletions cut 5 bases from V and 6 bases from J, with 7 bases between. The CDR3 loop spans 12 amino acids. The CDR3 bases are TGTGCCAGCAGTATTCCCGCCGGGGAGCTGTTTTTT. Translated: CASSIPAGELFF.

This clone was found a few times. This CDR3 reads CASSSQGQGTEAFF. DNA of the CDR3: TGTGCCAGCAGCTCCCAGGGACAGGGCACTGAAGCTTTCTTT. The chain links TRBV5-5 to TRBJ1-1; 9 nucleotides line up with TRBD1. This CDR3 is built from 14 residues. Losses at the gene ends were 3 bases for V and 4 bases for J; bases not matched to a gene: 4. In germline, CDR1 is SGHKS, CDR2 YYEKEE (reference sequence).

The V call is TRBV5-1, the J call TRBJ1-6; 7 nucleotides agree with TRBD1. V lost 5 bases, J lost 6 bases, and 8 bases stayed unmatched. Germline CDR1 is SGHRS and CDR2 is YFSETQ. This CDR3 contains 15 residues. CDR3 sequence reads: CASSSGTESNSPLHF. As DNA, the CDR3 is TGCGCCAGCAGTTCGGGGACAGAGAGTAATTCACCCCTCCACTTT.

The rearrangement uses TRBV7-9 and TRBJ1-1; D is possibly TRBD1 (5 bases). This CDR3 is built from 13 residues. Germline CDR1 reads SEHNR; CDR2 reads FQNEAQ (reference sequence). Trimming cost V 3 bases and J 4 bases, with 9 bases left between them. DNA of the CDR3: TGTGCCAGCAGCTTTGGGGGTAGCACTGAAGCTTTCTTT. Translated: CASSFGGSTEAFF.

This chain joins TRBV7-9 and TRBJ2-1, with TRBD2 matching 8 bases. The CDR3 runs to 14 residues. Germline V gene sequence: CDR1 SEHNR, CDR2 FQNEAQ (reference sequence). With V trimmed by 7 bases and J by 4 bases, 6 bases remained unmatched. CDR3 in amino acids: CASNSGGVYNEQFF. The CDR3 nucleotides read TGTGCCAGCAATTCGGGAGGGGTTTACAATGAGCAGTTCTTC.

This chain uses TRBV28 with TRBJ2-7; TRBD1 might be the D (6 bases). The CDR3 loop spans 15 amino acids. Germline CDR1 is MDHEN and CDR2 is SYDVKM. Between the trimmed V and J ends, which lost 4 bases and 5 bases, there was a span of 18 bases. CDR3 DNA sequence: TGTGCCAGCAGTTCAGGACAGACAGGATACCACGAGCAGTACTTC. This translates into CASSSGQTGYHEQYF.

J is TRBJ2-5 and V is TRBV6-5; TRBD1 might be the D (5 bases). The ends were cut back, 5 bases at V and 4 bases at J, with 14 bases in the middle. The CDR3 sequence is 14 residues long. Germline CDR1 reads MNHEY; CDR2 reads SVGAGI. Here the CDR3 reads CASSQSQGRETQYF. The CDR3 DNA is TGTGCCAGCAGTCAATCTCAGGGAAGAGAGACCCAGTACTTC.

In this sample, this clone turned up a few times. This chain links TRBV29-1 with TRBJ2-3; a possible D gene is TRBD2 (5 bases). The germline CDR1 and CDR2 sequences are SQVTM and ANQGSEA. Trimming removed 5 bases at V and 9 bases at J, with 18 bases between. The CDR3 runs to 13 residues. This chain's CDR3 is CSVSGPGVGTQYF. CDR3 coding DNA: TGCAGCGTTAGCGGACCAGGCGTCGGGACGCAGTATTTT.

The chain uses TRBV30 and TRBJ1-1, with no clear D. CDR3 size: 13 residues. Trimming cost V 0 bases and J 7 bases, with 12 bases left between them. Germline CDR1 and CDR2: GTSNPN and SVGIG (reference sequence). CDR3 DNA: TGTGCCTGGAGTGTACTGGGGATTGGTGAAGCTTTCTTT. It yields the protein CAWSVLGIGEAFF.

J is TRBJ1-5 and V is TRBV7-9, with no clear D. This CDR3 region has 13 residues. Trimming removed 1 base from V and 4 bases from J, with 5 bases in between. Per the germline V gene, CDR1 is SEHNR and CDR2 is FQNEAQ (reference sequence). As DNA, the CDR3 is TGTGCCAGCAGCTTAGGCTTAAATCAGCCCCAGCATTTT. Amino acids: CASSLGLNQPQHF.

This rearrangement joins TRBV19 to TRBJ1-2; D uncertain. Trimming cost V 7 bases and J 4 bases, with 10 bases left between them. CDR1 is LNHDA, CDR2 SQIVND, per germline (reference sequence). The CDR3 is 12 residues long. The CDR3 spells CASTSTVYGYTF. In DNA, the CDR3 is TGTGCCAGTACCTCGACGGTCTATGGCTACACCTTC.

The CDR3 DNA reads TGTGCCAGCAGAAGGGGACAGGGACAGTCACCCCTCCACTTT. It specifies CASRRGQGQSPLHF. This chain joins TRBV27 and TRBJ1-6, with 9 positions matching TRBD1. V dropped 6 bases and J dropped 10; count of bases not matched to a gene: 7. Looked up from germline, CDR1 is MNHEY and CDR2 is SMNVEV (reference sequence). The CDR3 has 14 amino acids.

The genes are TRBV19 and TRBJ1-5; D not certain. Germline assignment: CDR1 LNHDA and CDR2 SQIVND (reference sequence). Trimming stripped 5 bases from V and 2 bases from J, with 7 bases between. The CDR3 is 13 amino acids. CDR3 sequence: CASSSKGNQPQHF. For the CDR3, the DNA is TGTGCCAGTAGTTCTAAAGGCAATCAGCCCCAGCATTTT.

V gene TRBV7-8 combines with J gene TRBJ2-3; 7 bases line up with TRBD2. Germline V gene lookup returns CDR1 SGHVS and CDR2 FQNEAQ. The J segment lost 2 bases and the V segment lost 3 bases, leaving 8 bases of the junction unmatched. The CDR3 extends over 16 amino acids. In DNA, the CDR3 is TGTGCCAGCAGCTTGCATCCGGCGGGGGTCACAGATACGCAGTATTTT. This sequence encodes CASSLHPAGVTDTQYF.

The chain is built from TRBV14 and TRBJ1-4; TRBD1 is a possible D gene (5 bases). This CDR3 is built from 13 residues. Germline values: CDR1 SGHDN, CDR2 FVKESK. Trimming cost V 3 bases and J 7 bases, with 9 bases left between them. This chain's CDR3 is CASSQQGLEKLFF. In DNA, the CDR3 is TGTGCCAGCAGCCAGCAGGGACTTGAAAAACTGTTTTTT.

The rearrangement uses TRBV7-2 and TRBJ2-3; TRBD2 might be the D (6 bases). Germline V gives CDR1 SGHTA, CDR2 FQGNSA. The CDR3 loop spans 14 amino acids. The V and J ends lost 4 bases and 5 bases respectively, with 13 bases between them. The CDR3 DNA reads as TGTGCCAGCAGCTATCTCGGGGGACGAGATACGCAGTATTTT. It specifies CASSYLGGRDTQYF.

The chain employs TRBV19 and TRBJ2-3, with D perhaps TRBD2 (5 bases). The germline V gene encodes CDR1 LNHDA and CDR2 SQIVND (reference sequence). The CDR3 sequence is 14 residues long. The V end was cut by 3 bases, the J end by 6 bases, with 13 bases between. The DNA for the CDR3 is TGTGCCAGTAGTATTTTGGCACTAGTGGATACGCAGTATTTT. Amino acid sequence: CASSILALVDTQYF.